This TCR beta chain emerged from a study of T cells after posttransplantation cyclophosphamide. A marrow graft followed busulfan-fludarabine conditioning, with cyclophosphamide on days +3 and +4. Overall study results and limits: Tissue-infiltrating T cells from skin or gut overlapped little with blood T cells. After PTCy, TRB diversity resembled that of CNI/methotrexate controls. Donor CD8+ memory clones often dominated recipient blood repertoires at later times.

Only in-frame clones appear in the TCRdb table, and some are missing; sequencing was by immunoSEQ multiplex PCR. The sample yields roughly 20,000 clones, roughly 70% seen once. As to this clone: Its matching antigen is unknown.

Sequencing was performed on PBMCs, taken after an allogeneic stem cell transplant with post-transplant cyclophosphamide. This sequence originates from a male patient in his thirties who received an allogeneic stem cell transplant from a related donor, was CMV-positive, and had acute GVHD only. The graft donor may have contributed some T cells.

The CDR3 nucleotides read TGTGCCAGCAGCCAATACACCGGGGAGCTGTTTTTT. It translates to CASSQYTGELFF. The chain links TRBV7-9 to TRBJ2-2; unclear D gene. The CDR3 length is 12 residues. Germline CDR1 SEHNR, CDR2 FQNEAQ (reference sequence). Trimming took off 5 bases at V and 3 bases at J, with 4 bases between the two ends.